This T cell receptor (beta chain) was identified in a study of blood T cell repertoires in COVID-19. The data were produced by immunoSEQ multiplex PCR, yet TCRdb's version contains in-frame clones alone and is incomplete. The table records approximately 290,000 clones, approximately 91% of them present only once. The source is a woman in her twenties or thirties with COVID-19, enrolled during active disease. Sample: peripheral blood.

The CDR3 protein is CSVEDVEGIRQYF. Here the CDR3 DNA reads TGCAGCGTTGAAGACGTTGAGGGAATTAGGCAGTACTTC. V usage is TRBV29-1 and J usage is TRBJ2-7, with D perhaps matching TRBD2 (5 bases). The CDR3 runs to 13 residues. Deletions cut 0 bases from V and 9 bases from J, with 15 bases between. From germline, CDR1 is SQVTM and CDR2 ANQGSEA.